This T cell receptor beta chain was sequenced during a study of T cell changes during pregnancy in multiple sclerosis. Losses at the gene ends were 4 bases for V and 2 bases for J; bases not matched to a gene: 4. The length of the CDR3 is 16 residues. Germline assignment: CDR1 SGHDN and CDR2 FVKESK. Method: immunoSEQ multiplex PCR; TCRdb's copy keeps in-frame clones and lacks some. Of about 40,000 clones listed, approximately 88% were seen once; the top ten hold 5.2%. The specimen was peripheral blood, collected in the first trimester of pregnancy. This receptor was obtained from a female donor in good health, enrolled as a control in a pregnancy study. This rearrangement joins TRBV14 to TRBJ2-1; 11 bases agree with TRBD2. CDR3 region: CASSRLAGGPYNEQFF. CDR3 sequence (DNA): TGTGCCAGCAGCCGCTTAGCGGGGGGGCCCTACAATGAGCAGTTCTTC.